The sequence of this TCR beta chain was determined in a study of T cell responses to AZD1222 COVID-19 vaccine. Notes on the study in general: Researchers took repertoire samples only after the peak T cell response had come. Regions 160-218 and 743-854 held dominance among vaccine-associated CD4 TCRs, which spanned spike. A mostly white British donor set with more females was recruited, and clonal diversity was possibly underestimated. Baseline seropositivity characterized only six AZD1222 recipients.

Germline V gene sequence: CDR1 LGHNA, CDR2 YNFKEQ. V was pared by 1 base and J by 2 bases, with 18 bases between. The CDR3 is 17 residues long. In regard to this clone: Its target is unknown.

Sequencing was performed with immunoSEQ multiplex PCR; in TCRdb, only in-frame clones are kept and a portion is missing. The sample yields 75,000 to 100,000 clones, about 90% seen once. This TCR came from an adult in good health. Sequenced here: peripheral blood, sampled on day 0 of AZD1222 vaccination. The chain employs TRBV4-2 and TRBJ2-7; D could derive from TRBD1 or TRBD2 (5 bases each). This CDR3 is CASSQGWDRFDAYEQYF. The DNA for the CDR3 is TGTGCCAGCAGCCAAGGATGGGACCGTTTCGATGCCTACGAGCAGTACTTC.